A single sample gave rise to the 9 T cell receptor beta chains below, sequenced in a study of T cell repertoires in cytomegalovirus infection (dated by TCRdb to between 2019 and 2020). The treatment or condition label, read with the paper, signifies: in vitro stimulation with specific CMV peptide epitopes to enrich CMV-specific T cells. Their specific antigens are unknown. The listed sequencing device is Illumina HiSeq 1500. TCRdb redid the processing of the public reads, applying fastp at Q25 and MiXCR, and retained in-frame beta chains. Under each unique CDR3 protein, matching rows form one entry showing the most common genes and DNA. The sample records approximately 30,000 distinct CDR3 sequences, 19% of which are singletons. In total, the top ten clones hold about four fifths of the sample. Sequencing used CD8+ T cells from cultured PBMCs, obtained from culture after CMV antigen stimulation. These receptors were collected from a human donor in good health (CMV status not recorded). Some clones in this sample may be carry-over from other donors' samples.

Only a few counts were recorded for this clonotype. This rearrangement joins TRBV5-4 to TRBJ2-3; TRBD1 matches at 9 bases. The CDR3 has 15 amino acids. The ends lost 3 bases at V and 0 bases at J; junction bases unmatched: 2. Germline V gene sequence: CDR1 SGHNT, CDR2 YYREEE (reference sequence). CDR3: CASSWTGVSTDTQYF. CDR3 in DNA: TGTGCCAGCAGCTGGACAGGGGTTAGCACAGATACGCAGTATTTT.

The table lists this clonotype with many counts. The chain links TRBV20-1 to TRBJ2-1; the D is unclear. CDR1 is DFQATT, CDR2 SNEGSKA, per germline (reference sequence). Trimming took 4 bases from V and 0 from J, leaving 13 bases between them. CDR3 length: 15 residues. CDR3 sequence (DNA): TGCAGTGCTAAAAATCTGGGTAGCTCCTACAATGAGCAGTTCTTC. Amino acid sequence: CSAKNLGSSYNEQFF.

This clonotype has a handful of counts. The chain uses TRBV5-4 and TRBJ2-7; D tentatively reads TRBD1 or TRBD2 (6 bases each). The CDR3 has 12 residues. Trimming removed 2 bases from V and 6 bases from J, with 9 bases in between. Germline-derived CDR1 and CDR2 are SGHNT and YYREEE (reference sequence). The CDR3 here is CASSLRGREQYF. The CDR3 coding sequence is TGTGCCAGCAGCTTACGGGGGCGCGAGCAGTACTTC.

V and J are TRBV7-3 and TRBJ2-7; 8 bases are shared with TRBD1. J lost 4 bases, V lost 5 bases, and 10 bases had no gene match. Germline CDR1 and CDR2: SGHTA and FQGTGA. The CDR3 is 15 residues long. CDR3 bases: TGTGCCAGCAGCCCAGAGAACAGGGGGTTTTACGAGCAGTACTTC. Residues: CASSPENRGFYEQYF.

The rearrangement joins TRBV19 to TRBJ2-5, with D perhaps matching TRBD2 (6 bases). The CDR3 contains 13 residues. V was shortened by 9 bases and J by 5 bases, with 16 bases between the two germline ends. Germline-derived CDR1 and CDR2 are LNHDA and SQIVND (reference sequence). The CDR3 region is CASRSRGLETQYF. The CDR3 coding sequence is TGTGCCAGCCGAAGTAGGGGACTGGAGACCCAGTACTTC.

The chain uses TRBV7-2 and TRBJ2-5; tentatively, D is TRBD2 (5 bases). Germline CDR1 and CDR2: SGHTA and FQGNSA. The V end lost 5 bases, the J end lost 2 bases, and 15 bases lay between the germline ends. This CDR3 is 15 amino acids long. Here the CDR3 reads CASSPWRVRQETQYF. CDR3 coding DNA: TGTGCCAGCAGCCCATGGCGGGTTAGGCAAGAGACCCAGTACTTC. Full variable domain (remainder filled in from reference TRBV7-2 and TRBJ2-5): GAGVSQSPSNKVTEKGKDVELRCDPISGHTALYWYRQSLGQGLEFLIYFQGNSAPDKSGLPSDRFSAERTGGSVSTLTIQRTQQEDSAVYLCASSPWRVRQETQYFGPGTRLLVL.

This clonotype was detected ten times or more. Here the CDR3 reads CASSLSRNTEAFF. The DNA of the CDR3 is TGTGCCAGCAGCCTTAGCCGGAACACTGAAGCTTTCTTT. The chain carries TRBV7-2 and TRBJ1-1; D is unresolved. Per germline, CDR1 SGHTA and CDR2 FQGNSA. V shed 5 bases and J shed 1 base, with 8 bases lying between them. The CDR3 contains 13 residues.

V is TRBV11-1 and J is TRBJ2-2; D uncertain. This CDR3 contains 16 residues. Germline assignment: CDR1 SGHAT and CDR2 FQDESV (reference sequence). Trimming stripped 5 bases from V and 0 bases from J, with 13 bases between. CDR3 coding DNA: TGTGCCAGCAGCCTCGACAAAGGGACGAACACCGGGGAGCTGTTTTTT. Its translation is CASSLDKGTNTGELFF. The full variable domain, rest sourced from reference TRBV11-1 and TRBJ2-2, is EAEVAQSPRYKITEKSQAVAFWCDPISGHATLYWYRQILGQGPELLVQFQDESVVDDSQLPKDRFSAERLKGVDSTLKIQPAELGDSAMYLCASSLDKGTNTGELFFGEGSRLTVL.

As for this clonotype: At one end, the junction sequence differs from germline, possibly due to a read error. CDR3 DNA: TGTGCCAGCAGTTTAGGGTTCGAGGCTAGCGGACCCGCGAACACCTGGGAGCTGTTTTTT. It translates to CASSLGFEASGPANTWELFF. This chain connects TRBV12-3 or TRBV12-4 to TRBJ2-2; TRBD2 matches at 7 bases. This CDR3 contains 20 residues.